This TCR beta chain is drawn from a study of T-cell memory formation after mild COVID-19 (dated by TCRdb to 2020 to 2022). Study-level background: Most TCR sequence clusters were specific to one of the two donors. T-cell clones expanding and contracting after mild COVID-19 in two donors were tracked by longitudinal TCRalpha and TCRbeta repertoire sequencing. Two young, previously healthy adult volunteers, one female and one male, were included in the cohort. The paper as a whole reports these results and caveats: SARS-CoV-2 specificity was not confirmed for the second-wave clones peaking on day 37. Only a couple of mild cases were covered by the study, and larger cohorts that include severe cases with pre-infection samples were considered necessary. Contracting CD4+ clones appeared mostly in the CM and EM memory subsets, whereas CD8+ clones were enriched in EMRA. From day 15 to 85, contracting clones showed balanced CD4/CD8 phenotypes, whereas a second wave of clones that expanded from day 15 to 37 leaned towards CD4+. The detection of some responding clones in pre-infection memory suggests that pre-existing cross-reactive memory T cells joined the SARS-CoV-2 response.

Sequencing was carried out with an Illumina NovaSeq 6000. TCRalpha and TCRbeta cDNA libraries were constructed by 5'RACE with constant-segment primers, with sample barcodes and unique molecular identifiers being introduced. RNA was extracted from every sample with Trizol reagent. Amplification of the libraries took two PCR steps, and the second step added a second sample barcode plus Illumina TruSeq adapters. Sequencing of the libraries was done on an Illumina NovaSeq, producing 2 x 150 bp paired-end reads. The paper's processing steps were these. The reads were demultiplexed and collapsed into UMI-guided consensus sequences using migec v1.2.7. Using mixcr v2.1.11, UMI consensuses were aligned to TRA and TRB V and J templates and then assembled into clonotypes. Clonotypes were classified as expanded or contracted when called significant by both edgeR and NoisET, with noise models trained on biological replicates. For edgeR calls, the cutoffs were a false discovery rate-adjusted p below 0.01 and a log2 fold-change threshold of 1. As an exploratory analysis of dynamics, max-normalized trajectories of the 1000 most abundant clonotypes were examined by PCA with hierarchical clustering. The CD4 or CD8 phenotype of responding clones was assigned using the separately sequenced CD4+ and CD8+ repertoires. TCRdb cleaned the public reads at Q25 with fastp, built clones with MiXCR and kept in-frame beta chains. Rows merge per CDR3 protein into single entries with the most common DNA and genes. TCRdb's processing, not the authors' own work, is the source of the V and J calls. The sample table contains about 560,000 distinct CDR3 sequences; only one count was recorded for about 22% of them. The top ten clonotypes cover about 8.4% of the sample.

Ficoll-Paque density gradient centrifugation was used to isolate PBMCs. The CDR3 has 13 amino acids, counting the end cysteine and phenylalanine. CDR3 DNA only is kept here, 39 bases in frame from base 1. In the germline V gene, CDR1 corresponds to KGHSH and CDR2 to LQKENI. Relative to germline, V is 4 bases shorter and J is 5 bases shorter, with 12 bases between their ends. Comment on this clonotype: Its antigen specificity is not known. Base qualities were left out, and no much larger clone turns up one base away.

The sequence is built from TRBV18 and TRBJ2-7, with no reliable assignment of the D segment. This TCR was recovered from an adult woman who had mild COVID-19 (a few samples of this study predate the infection). The sample titles of this study are shuffled in the database, so cell type and time point are left out; the donor was told from shared clones. Specimen: PBMCs or a T cell subset sorted from them (not recorded which). At the DNA level, the sequence is TGTGCCAGCTCACGGGGTGGCGAGGACGAGCAGTACTTC. Translated, it reads CASSRGGEDEQYF.